These T cell receptor beta chains were read from a single sample in a study of T-cell reconstitution after alpha-beta-depleted transplantation in children. Via MiXCR, TCRdb re-called the PCR reads, giving one row per CDR3 protein. The sample gives some 840,000 distinct CDR3 sequences, about 15% of which show up once; roughly 5% is in the top ten. The specimen was PBMCs, mostly from graft donor cells, collected 360 days after TCRalphabeta/CD19-depleted stem cell transplant. These receptors were taken from a male patient between 5 and 17 years old who had a stem cell transplant for acute lymphoblastic leukemia, so the T cells may come from the graft donor. CDR3s include the opening cysteine and the closing phenylalanine or tryptophan. D genes are given only for firm matches. Clone size is shown for a subset of rows, as once, few, many or a class of expanded clone.

V gene	J gene	clone size	D gene	CDR3 DNA	CDR3 protein
TRBV12-3/TRBV12-4	TRBJ2-7	-	TRBD1	TGTGCCAGCAGTCTTAGAGGGAATGGACAGGGCGTCTACGAGCAGTACTTC	CASSLRGNGQGVYEQYF
TRBV15	TRBJ2-2	few	TRBD2	TGTGCCACCTCGGGACTAGGGAACACCGGGGAGCTGTTTTTT	CATSGLGNTGELFF
TRBV9	TRBJ2-7	-	-	TGTGCCAGCAGCGCCCAGACTATGAACGAGATCTACGAGCAGTACTTC	CASSAQTMNEIYEQYF
TRBV7-9	TRBJ1-2	few	TRBD1	TGTGCCAGCAGCTTAGGCCAAACAGGGGGCTATGGCTACACCTTC	CASSLGQTGGYGYTF
TRBV5-8	TRBJ2-1	-	-	TGTGCCAGCAGCTTGAGCGTCGTCTCCTACAATGAGCAGTTCTTC	CASSLSVVSYNEQFF
TRBV5-1	TRBJ2-3	few	-	TGCGCCAGCTCCCCCCCTTCAACAGGAAACACAGATACGCAGTATTTT	CASSPPSTGNTDTQYF
TRBV4-2	TRBJ2-3	few	TRBD2	TGTGCCAGCAGCCAAATTCGGAAAGGGAGGGCCGGCACAGATACGCAGTATTTT	CASSQIRKGRAGTDTQYF
TRBV5-1	TRBJ2-4	-	-	TGCGCCAGCAATGGAGGGGTCCTAGCCAAAAACATTCAGTACTTC	CASNGGVLAKNIQYF
TRBV7-2	TRBJ2-1	-	TRBD2	TGTGCCAGCACCCTTAGGGGACTAGCGGGAGACAATGAGCAGTTCTTC	CASTLRGLAGDNEQFF
TRBV12-3/TRBV12-4	TRBJ2-7	-	TRBD2	TGTGCCAGCAGTTTAAGTGTCGGGACTAGCGGGACCAGCTCCTACGAGCAGTACTTC	CASSLSVGTSGTSSYEQYF
TRBV4-1	TRBJ2-5	-	-	TGCGCCAGCAGCCATACGAGGCAAGAGACCCAGTACTTC	CASSHTRQETQYF
TRBV5-1	TRBJ1-5	few	TRBD1	TGCGCCAGCAGCTTGGCACCGACAGGGGACCATCAGCCCCAGCATTTT	CASSLAPTGDHQPQHF